These T cell receptor beta chains were read from a single sample in a study of cytotoxic CD8 clonotypes in ibrutinib-treated CLL. Sequencing used immunoSEQ multiplex PCR; TCRdb keeps in-frame clones, though not all of them. The table lists 150,000 or so clones, about 72% of them singletons, with about 29% in the top ten. This specimen consisted of PBMCs, obtained after 12 months of ibrutinib treatment. Receptors originate from a human donor with chronic lymphocytic leukemia. CDR3s include the opening cysteine and the closing phenylalanine or tryptophan. The D gene is left open where the match is weak. Clone size, where shown, is once, few, many, or a class for clones that have expanded.

J	D	V	size	DNA	CDR3
TRBJ1-1	.	TRBV7-8	.	TGTGCCAGCAGCTTTTCTTATGGGGACACTGAAGCTTTCTTT	CASSFSYGDTEAFF
TRBJ2-1	TRBD1	TRBV6-1	few	TGTGCCAGCAGCCCCAGGGGGAGCTCCTACAATGAGCAGTTCTTC	CASSPRGSSYNEQFF
TRBJ2-7	.	TRBV5-1	.	TGCGCCAGCCAAACGGGGGGACACTCCTACGAGCAGTACTTC	CASQTGGHSYEQYF
TRBJ1-5	TRBD1	TRBV5-6	.	TGTGCCAGCAGCTTGGGGTGGGACAGATCCAATCAGCCCCAGCATTTT	CASSLGWDRSNQPQHF
TRBJ2-7	.	TRBV19	once	TGTGCCAGTAGTATAGGGGACGGATTTAGCTACGAGCAGTACTTC	CASSIGDGFSYEQYF
TRBJ2-3	TRBD2	TRBV14	.	TGTGCCAGCAGACTAGCGGGAGGCCAGGATACGCAGTATTTT	CASRLAGGQDTQYF
TRBJ1-1	.	TRBV27	.	TGTGCCAGCAGTTTTCGGGCTGGGACTGAAGCTTTCTTT	CASSFRAGTEAFF
TRBJ2-5	.	TRBV7-6	.	TGTGCCAGCAGCGCCCAAGAGACCCAGTACTTC	CASSAQETQYF
TRBJ2-7	.	TRBV5-1	.	TGCGCCAGTCGAACGGAGGGGTTCCCCTACGAGCAGTACTTC	CASRTEGFPYEQYF
TRBJ1-4	TRBD1	TRBV18	.	TGTGCCAGCTCACCGACAGGGGCTGGAGGGGCTGAAAAACTGTTTTTT	CASSPTGAGGAEKLFF
TRBJ2-7	TRBD1	TRBV10-3	.	TGTGCCATCAGTTCAGGGGGTAGGTACGAGCAGTACTTC	CAISSGGRYEQYF
TRBJ1-2	.	TRBV5-6	.	TGTGCCAGCACTATGGGAGGGGCAGTGTATGGCTACACCTTC	CASTMGGAVYGYTF
TRBJ1-1	TRBD1	TRBV28	once	TGTGCCAGCAGTTTCCGGACAGGGAAGGGGAACACTGAAGCTTTCTTT	CASSFRTGKGNTEAFF
TRBJ2-1	TRBD2	TRBV7-7	.	TGTGCTAGCAGCTTCGTCCCTAGCGGGAGGTTAGATGAGCAGTTCTTC	CASSFVPSGRLDEQFF
TRBJ1-3	.	TRBV15	.	TGTGCCACCAGCAGAGATCAGGGATTCTCTGGAAACACCATATATTTT	CATSRDQGFSGNTIYF
TRBJ1-4	.	TRBV7-7	few	TGTGCCAGCAGCCCCCTGGGAGGGGTGGGGGAAAAACTGTTTTTT	CASSPLGGVGEKLFF
TRBJ2-7	TRBD1	TRBV7-3	.	TGTGCCAGCAGCCAAAATGACAGGGCCCGGCCTTACTTC	CASSQNDRARPYF
TRBJ2-7	.	TRBV18	.	TGTGCCAGCTCACCAACCCTTGGCGGCTCCTACGAGCAGTACTTC	CASSPTLGGSYEQYF
TRBJ2-7	TRBD1	TRBV6-6	.	TGTGCCAGCAGTTACTCGACAGGGCGGAGGGAGCAGTACTTC	CASSYSTGRREQYF
TRBJ1-5	.	TRBV27	many	TGTGCCAGCAGTTTAGGTACAGCTAGTCAGCCCCAGCATTTT	CASSLGTASQPQHF
TRBJ2-1	.	TRBV11-3	few	TGTGCCAGCAGCTCCGTTCTGGCTCCCCGCTCCTACAATGAGCAGTTCTTC	CASSSVLAPRSYNEQFF
TRBJ2-7	TRBD1	TRBV28	.	TGTGCCAGCAGTCTTCCGGGACAGGGGTCCTACGAGCAGTACTTC	CASSLPGQGSYEQYF
TRBJ2-7	TRBD2	TRBV19	.	TGTGGAAGTAGACCCAGCGGGAGTGGTTCCTACGAGCAGTACTTC	CGSRPSGSGSYEQYF
TRBJ2-1	TRBD1	TRBV5-6	.	TGTGCCAGCAGCTCGACCGGGACAGGGATCAATGAGCAGTTCTTC	CASSSTGTGINEQFF
TRBJ2-7	.	TRBV7-8	.	TGTGCCAGCAGCCCCTACGGGCCTGGGGAGCAGTACTTC	CASSPYGPGEQYF
TRBJ2-2	.	TRBV9	.	TGTGCCAGCAGCGGAGGGGGGACGACGAACACCGGGGAGCTGTTTTTT	CASSGGGTTNTGELFF
TRBJ2-7	.	TRBV4-1	once	TGCGCCAGCAGCCAAGCGGCTAGCTCCTACGAGCAGTACTTC	CASSQAASSYEQYF
TRBJ1-4	.	TRBV2	.	TGTGCCACTACCGAGGGAGGTGAAAAACTGTTTTTT	CATTEGGEKLFF
TRBJ2-2	TRBD1	TRBV5-1	.	TGCGCCACCCCCAGGACAGGAGACACCGGGGAGCTGTTTTTT	CATPRTGDTGELFF
TRBJ2-3	TRBD2	TRBV27	.	TGTGCCAGCAGTTTGGGAGGGAATCTGGCAGATACGCAGTATTTT	CASSLGGNLADTQYF
TRBJ2-6	.	TRBV4-2	.	TGTGCCAGCAGCCACGCAACAGCAGGCTCTGGGGCCAACGTCCTGACTTTC	CASSHATAGSGANVLTF
TRBJ1-6	.	TRBV30	few	TGTGCCTGGAGTCTGCAGGGTAATTCACCCCTCCACTTT	CAWSLQGNSPLHF